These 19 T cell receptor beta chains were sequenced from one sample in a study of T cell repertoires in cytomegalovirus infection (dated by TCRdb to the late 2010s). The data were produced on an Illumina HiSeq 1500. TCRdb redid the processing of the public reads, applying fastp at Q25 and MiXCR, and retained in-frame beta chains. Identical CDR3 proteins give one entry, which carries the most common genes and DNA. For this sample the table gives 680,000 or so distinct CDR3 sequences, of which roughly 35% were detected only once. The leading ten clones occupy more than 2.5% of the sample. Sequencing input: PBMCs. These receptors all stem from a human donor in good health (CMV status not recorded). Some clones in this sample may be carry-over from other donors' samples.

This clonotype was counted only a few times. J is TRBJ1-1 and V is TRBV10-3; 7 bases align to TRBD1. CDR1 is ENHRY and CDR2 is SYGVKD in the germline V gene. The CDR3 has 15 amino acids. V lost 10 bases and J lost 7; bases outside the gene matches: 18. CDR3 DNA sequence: TGTGCCACCCGAATATCGACAGGGAAAATGGTTGAAGCTTTCTTT. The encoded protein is CATRISTGKMVEAFF.

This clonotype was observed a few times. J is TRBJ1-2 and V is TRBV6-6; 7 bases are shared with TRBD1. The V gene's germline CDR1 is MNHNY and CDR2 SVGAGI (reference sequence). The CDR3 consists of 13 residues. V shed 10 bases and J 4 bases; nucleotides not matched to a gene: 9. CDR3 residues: CATSGQSSYGYTF. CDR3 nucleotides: TGTGCCACTTCGGGACAGTCTTCCTATGGCTACACCTTC.

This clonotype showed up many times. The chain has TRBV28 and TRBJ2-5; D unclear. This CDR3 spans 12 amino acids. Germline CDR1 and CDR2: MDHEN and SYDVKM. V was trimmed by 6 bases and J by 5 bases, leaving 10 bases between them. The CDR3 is CASRRRPETQYF. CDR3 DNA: TGTGCCAGCAGGCGTCGACCGGAGACCCAGTACTTC.

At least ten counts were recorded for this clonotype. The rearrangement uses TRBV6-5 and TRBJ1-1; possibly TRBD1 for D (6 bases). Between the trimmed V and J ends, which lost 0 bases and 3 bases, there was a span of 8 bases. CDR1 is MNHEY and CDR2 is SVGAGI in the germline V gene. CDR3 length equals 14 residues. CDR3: CASSYSTGYTEAFF. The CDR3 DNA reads TGTGCCAGCAGTTACTCGACAGGCTACACTGAAGCTTTCTTT.

The CDR3 coding sequence is TGTGCCAGCAGCCACTTAGCGGGAGAAGGTCGGCTCACAGATACGCAGTATTTT. It yields the protein CASSHLAGEGRLTDTQYF. This chain uses TRBV7-2 with TRBJ2-3; 9 bases fit TRBD2. Germline assignment: CDR1 SGHTA and CDR2 FQGNSA. There are 18 residues in the CDR3. J gave up 2 bases and V 5 bases, and 14 bases lay outside the gene matches.

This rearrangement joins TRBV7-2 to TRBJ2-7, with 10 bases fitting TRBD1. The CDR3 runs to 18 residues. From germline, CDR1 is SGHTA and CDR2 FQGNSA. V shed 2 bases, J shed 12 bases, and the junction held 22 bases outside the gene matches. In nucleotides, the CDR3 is TGTGCCAGCAGCTTACAGACACGGGCCCTTGGACAGGGGGGCGAGACGTACTTC. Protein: CASSLQTRALGQGGETYF. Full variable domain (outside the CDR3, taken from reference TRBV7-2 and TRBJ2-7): GAGVSQSPSNKVTEKGKDVELRCDPISGHTALYWYRQSLGQGLEFLIYFQGNSAPDKSGLPSDRFSAERTGGSVSTLTIQRTQQEDSAVYLCASSLQTRALGQGGETYFGPGTRLTVT.

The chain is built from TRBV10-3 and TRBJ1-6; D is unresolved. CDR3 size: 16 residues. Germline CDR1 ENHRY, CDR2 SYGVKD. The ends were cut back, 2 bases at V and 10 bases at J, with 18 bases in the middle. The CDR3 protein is CAISEPIEPTSSPLHF. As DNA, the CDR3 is TGTGCCATCAGTGAGCCCATTGAACCGACCAGCTCACCCCTCCACTTT.

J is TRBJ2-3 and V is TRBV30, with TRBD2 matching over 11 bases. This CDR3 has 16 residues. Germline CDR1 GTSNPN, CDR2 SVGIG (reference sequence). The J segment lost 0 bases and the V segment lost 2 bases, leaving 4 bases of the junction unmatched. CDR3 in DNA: TGTGCCTGGAGTCGCTTAGCGGGGGGGAGCACAGATACGCAGTATTTT. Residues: CAWSRLAGGSTDTQYF.

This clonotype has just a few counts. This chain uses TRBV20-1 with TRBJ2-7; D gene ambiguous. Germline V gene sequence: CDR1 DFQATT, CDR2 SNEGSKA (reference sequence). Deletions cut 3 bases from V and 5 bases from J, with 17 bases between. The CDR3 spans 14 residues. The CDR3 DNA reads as TGCAGTGCTAGGTTACTTATCAATAACCACGAGCAGTACTTC. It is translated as CSARLLINNHEQYF.

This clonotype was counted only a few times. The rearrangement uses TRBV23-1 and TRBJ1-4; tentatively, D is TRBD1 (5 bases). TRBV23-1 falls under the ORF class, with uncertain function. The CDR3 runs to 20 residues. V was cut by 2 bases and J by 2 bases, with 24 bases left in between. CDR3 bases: TGCGCCAGCAGTCAAAACCCCGGGACCCAGGAAGGGGAGACTAATGAAAAACTGTTTTTT. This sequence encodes CASSQNPGTQEGETNEKLFF.

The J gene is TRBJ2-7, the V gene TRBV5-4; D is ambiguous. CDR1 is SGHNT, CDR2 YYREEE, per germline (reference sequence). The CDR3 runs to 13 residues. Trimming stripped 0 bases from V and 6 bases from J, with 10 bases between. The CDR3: CASSLDLPFEQYF. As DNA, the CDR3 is TGTGCCAGCAGCTTGGATTTACCGTTCGAGCAGTACTTC.

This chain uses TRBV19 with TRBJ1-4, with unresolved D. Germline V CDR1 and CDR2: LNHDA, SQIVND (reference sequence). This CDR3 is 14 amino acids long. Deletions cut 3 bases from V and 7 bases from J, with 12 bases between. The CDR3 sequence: CASSIDRDIEKLFF. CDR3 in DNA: TGTGCCAGTAGTATCGACCGTGATATTGAAAAACTGTTTTTT.

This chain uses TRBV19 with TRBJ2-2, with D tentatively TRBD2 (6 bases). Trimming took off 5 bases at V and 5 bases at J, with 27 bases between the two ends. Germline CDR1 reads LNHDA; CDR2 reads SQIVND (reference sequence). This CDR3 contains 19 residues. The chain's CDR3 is CASSAATGLFRGITGELFF. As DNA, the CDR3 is TGTGCCAGTAGTGCTGCAACGGGACTTTTCCGAGGGATAACCGGGGAGCTGTTTTTT.

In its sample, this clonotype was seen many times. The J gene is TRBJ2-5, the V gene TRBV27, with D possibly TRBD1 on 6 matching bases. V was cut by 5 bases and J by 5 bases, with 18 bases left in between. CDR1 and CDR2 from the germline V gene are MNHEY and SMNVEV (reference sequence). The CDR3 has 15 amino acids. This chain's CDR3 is CASSPWDNTMETQYF. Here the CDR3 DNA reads TGTGCCAGCAGTCCGTGGGACAATACGATGGAGACCCAGTACTTC.

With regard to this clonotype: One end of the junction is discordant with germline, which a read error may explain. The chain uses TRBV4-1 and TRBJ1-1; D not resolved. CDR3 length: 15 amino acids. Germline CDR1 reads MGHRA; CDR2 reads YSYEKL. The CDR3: CASIQVGSSPTEAFF. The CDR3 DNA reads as TGCGCCAGCATCCAAGTCGGAAGTTCCCCCACTGAAGCTTTCTTT.

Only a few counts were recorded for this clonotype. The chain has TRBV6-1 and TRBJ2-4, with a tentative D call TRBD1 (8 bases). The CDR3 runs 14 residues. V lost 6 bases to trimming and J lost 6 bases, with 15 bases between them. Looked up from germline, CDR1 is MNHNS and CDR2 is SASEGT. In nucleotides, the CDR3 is TGTGCCAGCAGCGAGACAGGGGAGGGAAACATTCAGTACTTC. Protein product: CASSETGEGNIQYF.

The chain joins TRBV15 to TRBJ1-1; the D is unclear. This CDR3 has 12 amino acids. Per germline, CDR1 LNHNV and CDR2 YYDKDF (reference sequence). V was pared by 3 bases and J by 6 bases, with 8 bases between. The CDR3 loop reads CATSSISSEAFF. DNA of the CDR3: TGTGCCACCAGCAGTATAAGTTCTGAAGCTTTCTTT.

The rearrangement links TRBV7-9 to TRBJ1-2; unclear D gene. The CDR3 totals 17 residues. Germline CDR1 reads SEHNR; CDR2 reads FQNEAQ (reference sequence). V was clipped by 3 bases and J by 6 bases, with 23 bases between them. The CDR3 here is CASSFVRTPTPKDGYTF. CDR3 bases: TGTGCCAGCAGCTTTGTTAGGACTCCTACCCCCAAGGATGGCTACACCTTC.

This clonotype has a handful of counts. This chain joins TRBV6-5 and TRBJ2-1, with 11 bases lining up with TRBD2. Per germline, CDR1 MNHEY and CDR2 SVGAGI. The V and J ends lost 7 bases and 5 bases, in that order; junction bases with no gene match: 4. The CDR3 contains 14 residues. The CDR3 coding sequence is TGTGCCAGCACCGGGACTAGCGGCCACAATGAGCAGTTCTTC. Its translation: CASTGTSGHNEQFF.